Reported below is one T cell receptor (beta chain). This specimen belongs to a study of blood T cell repertoires in COVID-19. Study-level background: The study drew acute and convalescent COVID-19 samples from the United States, Italy and Spain. The cDNA or gDNA used as material had been derived from T cells, B-cell-depleted T cells, or PBMCs.

Per the original data handling: By means of reference gene primer amplification, nucleated cell counts were estimated. Here immunoSEQ multiplex PCR was the method, and the copy in TCRdb shows in-frame clones only, minus some. V and J calls plus clone size are reproduced from that table; the DNA served to infer D and trimming. The repertoire holds around 40,000 clones, with roughly 94% as singletons. V dropped 0 bases and J dropped 8 bases, with 8 bases sitting between them. Germline lookup yields CDR1 MNHEY and CDR2 SVGAGI. The CDR3 has 13 residues. The receptor comes from a human donor with active COVID-19. The donor label of this sample is uncertain. The rearrangement joins TRBV6-5 to TRBJ2-1; no definite D call. The sample consisted of peripheral blood. The CDR3 bases are TGTGCCAGCAGTTACTCGCCCGAGGATGAGCAGTTCTTC. Its translation: CASSYSPEDEQFF.